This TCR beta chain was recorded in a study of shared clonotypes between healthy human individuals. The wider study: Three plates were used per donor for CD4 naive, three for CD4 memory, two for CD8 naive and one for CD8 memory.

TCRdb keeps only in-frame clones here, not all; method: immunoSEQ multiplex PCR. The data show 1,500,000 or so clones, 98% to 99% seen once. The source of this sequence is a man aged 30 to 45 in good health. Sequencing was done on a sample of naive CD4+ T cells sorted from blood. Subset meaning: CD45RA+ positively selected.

CDR3 region: CASSRSQESREQYF. In nucleotides, the CDR3 is TGTGCCAGCTCCCGAAGTCAGGAGTCTCGCGAGCAGTACTTC. The chain has TRBV18 and TRBJ2-7, with D uncertain. The CDR3 is 14 amino acids. CDR1 is KGHSH and CDR2 is LQKENI in the germline V gene. Trimming left V 6 bases short and J 6 bases short, with 18 bases between.